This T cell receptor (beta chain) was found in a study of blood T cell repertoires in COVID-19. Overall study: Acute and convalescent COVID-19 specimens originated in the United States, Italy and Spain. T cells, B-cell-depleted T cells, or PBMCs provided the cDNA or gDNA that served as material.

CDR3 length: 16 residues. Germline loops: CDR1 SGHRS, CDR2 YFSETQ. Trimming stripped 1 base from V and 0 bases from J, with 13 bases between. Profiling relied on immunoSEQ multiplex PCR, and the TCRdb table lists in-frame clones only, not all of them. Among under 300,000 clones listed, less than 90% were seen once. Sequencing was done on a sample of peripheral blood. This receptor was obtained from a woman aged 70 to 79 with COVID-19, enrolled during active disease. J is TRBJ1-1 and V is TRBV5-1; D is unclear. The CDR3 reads CASSLITGPMNTEAFF. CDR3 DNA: TGCGCCAGCAGCTTGATAACGGGTCCCATGAACACTGAAGCTTTCTTT.